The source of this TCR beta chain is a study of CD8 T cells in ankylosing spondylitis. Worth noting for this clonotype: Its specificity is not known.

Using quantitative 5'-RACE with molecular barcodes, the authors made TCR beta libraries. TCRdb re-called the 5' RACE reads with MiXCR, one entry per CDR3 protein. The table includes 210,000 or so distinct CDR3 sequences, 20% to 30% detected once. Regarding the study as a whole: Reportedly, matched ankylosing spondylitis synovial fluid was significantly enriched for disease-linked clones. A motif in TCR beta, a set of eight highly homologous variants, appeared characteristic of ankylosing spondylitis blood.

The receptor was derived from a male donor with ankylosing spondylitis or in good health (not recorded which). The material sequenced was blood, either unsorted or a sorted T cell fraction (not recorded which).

CDR3 sequence (DNA): TGCAGCGTTGACCAGTGGTCGAGCACTGGCTACACCTTC. Protein sequence: CSVDQWSSTGYTF. The chain combines TRBV29-1 with TRBJ1-2; no clear D. Germline V lookup: CDR1 SQVTM, CDR2 ANQGSEA. The CDR3 is made up of 13 amino acids. V was pared by 3 bases and J by 7 bases, with 15 bases between.